The 14 T cell receptor beta chains listed next were all sequenced from one sample in a study of CD8 T cells in Susac syndrome. The RNA, about 0.45 to 1 ug, was put through reverse transcription using random hexamers. TCRdb reprocessed the immunoSEQ multiplex PCR reads via MiXCR and lists one record per CDR3 protein. The sample holds about 90,000 distinct CDR3 sequences, 95% to 96% seen once. Sequenced: CD8+ T cells from PBMCs. Receptors were obtained from a human donor with Susac syndrome.

The chain has TRBV30 and TRBJ2-5; 7 bases agree with TRBD1. The germline V gene encodes CDR1 GTSNPN and CDR2 SVGIG (reference sequence). The J segment lost 5 bases and the V segment lost 3 bases, leaving 6 bases of the junction unmatched. CDR3 length: 13 amino acids. The CDR3 spells CAWSADRVETQYF. In DNA, the CDR3 is TGTGCCTGGAGCGCCGACAGGGTGGAGACCCAGTACTTC.

CDR3 amino acids: CASSPHPGGSGGGTGELFF. CDR3 sequence (DNA): TGCGCCAGCAGCCCCCACCCCGGAGGGAGCGGGGGCGGCACCGGGGAGCTGTTTTTT. The chain links TRBV4-3 to TRBJ2-2; 8 bases map to TRBD2. CDR1 is LGHNA and CDR2 is YSLEER in the germline V gene. The CDR3 runs to 19 residues. V dropped 4 bases and J dropped 4; count of bases not matched to a gene: 17.

The V gene is TRBV23-1, the J gene TRBJ1-2; unclear D gene. TRBV23-1 belongs to the ORF category, with a function that is uncertain. The CDR3 runs 17 residues. V lost 0 bases and J 4 bases, leaving 18 bases between the germline ends. CDR3 loop: CASSQSRARPSPYGYTF. DNA of the CDR3: TGCGCCAGCAGTCAATCGCGGGCCAGGCCCTCACCCTATGGCTACACCTTC.

The chain is built from TRBV5-4 and TRBJ2-5; no clear D gene. Germline V lookup: CDR1 SGHNT, CDR2 YYREEE (reference sequence). The CDR3 consists of 13 residues. Trimming removed 2 bases at V and 4 bases at J, with 9 bases between. CDR3 sequence reads: CASSFTVAETQYF. The CDR3, as DNA: TGTGCCAGCAGCTTTACAGTAGCAGAGACCCAGTACTTC.

The chain uses TRBV4-3 and TRBJ2-1; TRBD1 might be the D (6 bases). CDR3 length equals 17 residues. Germline assignment: CDR1 LGHNA and CDR2 YSLEER. Trimming shortened V by 1 base and J by 2 bases, and 15 bases separated the two germline ends. CDR3 region: CASSQGTWGLTYNEQFF. The DNA of the CDR3 is TGCGCCAGCAGCCAAGGGACGTGGGGGCTAACCTACAATGAGCAGTTCTTC.

The rearrangement links TRBV29-1 to TRBJ1-1; no firm D call. Germline loops: CDR1 SQVTM, CDR2 ANQGSEA. The CDR3 runs 14 residues. Trimming took off 2 bases at V and 0 bases at J, with 10 bases between the two ends. The CDR3 protein is CSVESVGLNTEAFF. The CDR3 DNA reads as TGCAGCGTTGAATCGGTAGGACTGAACACTGAAGCTTTCTTT.

CDR3 protein: CASSPQTGVNTEAFF. CDR3 coding DNA: TGTGCCAGTAGTCCCCAGACAGGGGTGAACACTGAAGCTTTCTTT. This chain links TRBV19 with TRBJ1-1; 8 bases match TRBD1. CDR3 length: 15 residues. J lost 0 bases, V lost 5 bases, and 5 bases had no gene match. CDR1 and CDR2 (germline): LNHDA, SQIVND (reference sequence).

V is TRBV29-1 and J is TRBJ1-2; D might be TRBD1 (6 bases). Trimming shortened V by 0 bases and J by 3 bases, and 14 bases separated the two germline ends. Germline loops: CDR1 SQVTM, CDR2 ANQGSEA. The CDR3 contains 15 residues. This CDR3 is CSVEDPGRGDYGYTF. DNA of the CDR3: TGCAGCGTTGAAGATCCGGGGAGGGGGGACTATGGCTACACCTTC.

The CDR3, as DNA: TGTGCCAGCAGCCGCCATGGAGATACGCAGTATTTT. Amino acid sequence: CASSRHGDTQYF. The chain joins TRBV21-1 to TRBJ2-3. TRBV21-1 is assigned pseudogene status. The CDR3 contains 12 residues.

V is TRBV4-1 and J is TRBJ1-5; a weak D match, TRBD1 (5 bases). CDR1 is MGHRA and CDR2 is YSYEKL in the germline V gene. V was cut by 4 bases and J by 5 bases, with 12 bases left in between. The CDR3 covers 14 residues. The CDR3 region is CASSLGGDDQPQHF. The CDR3 coding sequence is TGCGCCAGCAGCCTCGGCGGGGACGATCAGCCCCAGCATTTT.

The genes are TRBV11-2 and TRBJ2-5; TRBD2 agrees at 10 bases. V gave up 5 bases and J gave up 0 bases; unmatched junction bases: 3. The CDR3 covers 15 residues. Germline loops: CDR1 SGHAT, CDR2 FQNNGV. The CDR3 nucleotides are TGTGCCAGCAGCCCGACTAGCGGGTACCAAGAGACCCAGTACTTC. Translation gives CASSPTSGYQETQYF.

V usage is TRBV30 and J usage is TRBJ2-3; possibly TRBD1 for D (6 bases). V was pared by 8 bases and J by 0 bases, with 15 bases between. Germline lookup yields CDR1 GTSNPN and CDR2 SVGIG (reference sequence). The CDR3 consists of 14 residues. This CDR3 reads CAPPRTASTDTQYF. The CDR3 nucleotides read TGTGCCCCCCCGAGGACAGCGAGCACAGATACGCAGTATTTT.

CDR3 protein: CASSIGQGRGQGNQPQHF. The CDR3 nucleotides are TGTGCCAGTAGTATCGGACAGGGGAGGGGGCAGGGCAATCAGCCCCAGCATTTT. The rearrangement uses TRBV19 and TRBJ1-5; 9 bases agree with TRBD1. The CDR3 runs 18 residues. Germline V CDR1 and CDR2: LNHDA, SQIVND (reference sequence). V lost 3 bases and J lost 2; bases outside the gene matches: 11.

This chain connects TRBV20-1 to TRBJ2-3, with D possibly being TRBD1 (5 bases). The CDR3 is made up of 13 amino acids. Per germline, CDR1 DFQATT and CDR2 SNEGSKA (reference sequence). Trimming took off 7 bases at V and 1 base at J, with 12 bases between the two ends. CDR3 sequence reads: CSDRPSGTDTQYF. In DNA form, the CDR3 reads TGCAGTGACAGGCCTAGTGGCACAGATACGCAGTATTTT.